These 27 T cell receptor beta chains were all obtained from the same sample, sequenced in a study of control samples from healthy donors and cancer patients. TCRdb's table, derived via immunoSEQ multiplex PCR, lists solely in-frame clones and lacks some. Altogether 130,000 or so clones are present, 85% to 90% being singletons, with the ten largest covering 12%. The sequenced sample consisted of blood. The receptors come from a man in his thirties or forties in good health.

V is TRBV11-2 and J is TRBJ1-4; no reliable D call. Trimming took 2 bases from V and 5 from J, leaving 0 bases between them. CDR1 and CDR2 from the germline V gene are SGHAT and FQNNGV. The CDR3 extends over 11 amino acids. CDR3 DNA sequence: TGTGCCAGCAGCTTAAATGAAAAACTGTTTTTT. Protein sequence: CASSLNEKLFF.

The chain employs TRBV9 and TRBJ1-4, with D tentatively TRBD1 (5 bases). V dropped 2 bases and J dropped 8 bases, with 13 bases sitting between them. The CDR3 consists of 14 residues. The germline gives CDR1 SGDLS, CDR2 YYNGEE. CDR3 nucleotides: TGTGCCAGCAGCGTTAAGGAAGGGACGGAAAAACTGTTTTTT. Translated, it gives CASSVKEGTEKLFF.

This clone appeared a few times. The V call is TRBV19, the J call TRBJ1-1; maybe TRBD1 (6 bases). The ends were cut back, 3 bases at V and 4 bases at J, with 9 bases in the middle. The CDR3 runs to 13 residues. CDR1 is LNHDA and CDR2 is SQIVND in the germline V gene (reference sequence). CDR3 in amino acids: CASSMGGGTEAFF. CDR3 DNA sequence: TGTGCCAGTAGTATGGGAGGGGGCACTGAAGCTTTCTTT.

V gene TRBV30 combines with J gene TRBJ1-6, with D possibly being TRBD1 (6 bases). The germline V gene has CDR1 GTSNPN and CDR2 SVGIG (reference sequence). The CDR3 has 13 residues. Trimming took off 5 bases at V and 8 bases at J, with 13 bases between the two ends. The CDR3 DNA reads as TGTGCCTGGGGAGGTAACAGGGATTCACCCCTCCACTTT. This encodes CAWGGNRDSPLHF.

The V call is TRBV19, the J call TRBJ1-2; possible D gene TRBD1, 5 bases. With 9 bases removed from V and 5 bases from J, the gap between germline ends came to 10 bases. The CDR3 has 11 residues. Germline V lookup: CDR1 LNHDA, CDR2 SQIVND (reference sequence). CDR3 region: CASTWGYGYTF. In nucleotides, the CDR3 is TGTGCCAGCACCTGGGGGTATGGCTACACCTTC.

This clone showed up just a few times. The gene calls are TRBV3-1 (or the pseudogene TRBV3-2) and TRBJ1-5, with a possible D match to TRBD1 (5 bases). CDR1 LGHDT and CDR2 YNNKEL come from the germline V gene (reference sequence). This CDR3 region has 14 residues. With 4 bases removed from V and 3 bases from J, the gap between germline ends came to 10 bases. The CDR3 protein is CASSPGGVNQPQHF. The CDR3 nucleotides read TGTGCCAGCAGCCCGGGAGGGGTCAATCAGCCCCAGCATTTT.

The V gene is TRBV9, the J gene TRBJ2-3; D possibly corresponds to TRBD1 (5 bases). Germline V gives CDR1 SGDLS, CDR2 YYNGEE. The CDR3 spans 15 residues. V was cut by 3 bases and J by 2 bases, with 13 bases left in between. CDR3 residues: CASSETAHLTDTQYF. Here the CDR3 DNA reads TGTGCCAGCAGCGAGACAGCTCACCTCACAGATACGCAGTATTTT. Based on the CDR3 plus reference TRBV9 and TRBJ2-3, the full variable domain is DSGVTQTPKHLITATGQRVTLRCSPRSGDLSVYWYQQSLDQGLQFLIQYYNGEERAKGNILERFSAQQFPDLHSELNLSSLELGDSALYFCASSETAHLTDTQYFGPGTRLTVL.

The chain is built from TRBV10-1 and TRBJ2-1; weak D call: TRBD2 (5 bases). CDR1 is WNHNN and CDR2 is SYGVQD in the germline V gene (reference sequence). The CDR3 extends over 14 amino acids. Trimming removed 1 base from V and 4 bases from J, with 8 bases in between. The CDR3: CASSEFGVYNEQFF. The CDR3 DNA sequence: TGCGCCAGCAGTGAGTTCGGGGTGTACAATGAGCAGTTCTTC.

The rearrangement links TRBV12-3 or TRBV12-4 to TRBJ1-3; no clear D. V shed 3 bases and J shed 7 bases, with 4 bases lying between them. The CDR3 is 11 amino acids. The CDR3: CASSFGNTIYF. The CDR3 bases are TGTGCCAGCAGTTTCGGGAACACCATATATTTT.

The V gene is TRBV12-3 or TRBV12-4, the J gene TRBJ2-1; no clear D gene. This CDR3 region has 12 residues. V lost 2 bases and J 14 bases, leaving 13 bases between the germline ends. CDR3 region: CASSLSGRPKFF. CDR3 bases: TGTGCCAGCAGTTTAAGTGGCAGACCTAAGTTCTTC.

V gene TRBV18 combines with J gene TRBJ1-4, with 7 bases matching TRBD1. V shed 6 bases, J shed 7 bases, and the junction held 11 bases outside the gene matches. This CDR3 spans 15 amino acids. Germline lookup yields CDR1 KGHSH and CDR2 LQKENI. CDR3 in DNA: TGTGCCAGCTCCGGACAGGACCGCGAGAGTGAAAAACTGTTTTTT. Its translation: CASSGQDRESEKLFF.

The V call is TRBV7-6, the J call TRBJ2-1, with 12 bases lining up with TRBD2. V was pared by 5 bases and J by 8 bases, with 7 bases of the junction left unmatched. CDR1 is SGHVS, CDR2 FNYEAQ, per germline. The CDR3 is 15 residues long. The CDR3 coding sequence is TGTGCCAGCAGCCCTAGCGGGGGGGCCTATCATGAGCAGTTCTTC. Translating it yields CASSPSGGAYHEQFF.

V and J are TRBV5-1 and TRBJ1-1, with D hard to call. V lost 5 bases to trimming and J lost 0 bases, with 5 bases between them. This CDR3 region has 12 residues. CDR1 is SGHRS, CDR2 YFSETQ, per germline. The CDR3 spells CASRLMNTEAFF. CDR3 nucleotides: TGCGCCAGCAGACTCATGAACACTGAAGCTTTCTTT.

V usage is TRBV25-1 and J usage is TRBJ1-5; D may be TRBD1 (6 bases). V dropped 6 bases and J dropped 5 bases, with 14 bases sitting between them. Per germline, CDR1 MGHDK and CDR2 SYGVNS. The CDR3 contains 14 residues. This CDR3 is CASSLGQTHQPQHF. DNA of the CDR3: TGTGCCAGCAGCTTGGGACAAACCCATCAGCCCCAGCATTTT.

J is TRBJ1-4 and V is TRBV18, with D unresolved. The CDR3 spans 15 residues. The germline V gene encodes CDR1 KGHSH and CDR2 LQKENI. Trimming stripped 3 bases from V and 5 bases from J, with 13 bases between. The CDR3 region is CASSPRSDGNEKLFF. CDR3 nucleotide sequence: TGTGCCAGCTCACCTCGGTCTGACGGCAATGAAAAACTGTTTTTT.

The gene calls are TRBV2 and TRBJ2-3; weak D call: TRBD1 (6 bases). CDR3 length: 15 residues. Trimming shortened V by 7 bases and J by 4 bases, and 18 bases separated the two germline ends. The germline V gene encodes CDR1 SNHLY and CDR2 FYNNEI. The CDR3 protein is CASKIGQGFADTQYF. DNA for the CDR3: TGTGCCAGCAAGATCGGCCAGGGGTTCGCAGATACGCAGTATTTT. The whole variable domain, filled in from reference TRBV2 and TRBJ2-3, reads EPEVTQTPSHQVTQMGQEVILRCVPISNHLYFYWYRQILGQKVEFLVSFYNNEISEKSEIFDDQFSVERPDGSNFTLKIRSTKLEDSAMYFCASKIGQGFADTQYFGPGTRLTVL.

About this clone itself: Other DNA sequences in this specimen translate into the identical CDR3. The chain has TRBV28 and TRBJ1-2; the D gene is possibly TRBD1 (5 bases). The CDR3 has 12 residues. V was clipped by 5 bases and J by 4 bases, with 8 bases between them. The germline V gene encodes CDR1 MDHEN and CDR2 SYDVKM. CDR3 residues: CASSLGGYGYTF. In nucleotides, the CDR3 is TGTGCCAGCAGTCTCGGGGGCTATGGCTACACCTTC.

The chain recombines TRBV11-2 with TRBJ1-2, with a tentative D call TRBD1 (5 bases). Germline V gives CDR1 SGHAT, CDR2 FQNNGV. The CDR3 runs 14 residues. Trimming pared 0 bases from V and 4 bases from J, leaving 9 bases between. The CDR3 is CASSLDRVGYGYTF. As DNA, the CDR3 is TGTGCCAGCAGCTTAGACAGGGTAGGCTATGGCTACACCTTC.

The gene calls are TRBV11-2 and TRBJ1-1, with D hard to call. V was shortened by 0 bases and J by 4 bases, with 6 bases between the two germline ends. CDR1 and CDR2 from the germline V gene are SGHAT and FQNNGV. CDR3 length equals 13 residues. CDR3 loop: CASSLDAVTEAFF. The CDR3 bases are TGTGCCAGCAGCTTAGATGCAGTCACTGAAGCTTTCTTT.

V usage is TRBV30 and J usage is TRBJ2-7; 9 nucleotides agree with TRBD2. Germline CDR1 GTSNPN, CDR2 SVGIG (reference sequence). This CDR3 has 12 amino acids. With 2 bases clipped from V and 4 bases from J, the junction kept 0 bases outside the gene matches. The CDR3 protein is CAWSSGGYEQYV. CDR3 in DNA: TGTGCCTGGAGTAGCGGGGGGTACGAGCAGTACGTC.

The chain carries TRBV18 and TRBJ1-3; D may be TRBD1 (5 bases). V lost 2 bases and J 0 bases, leaving 20 bases between the germline ends. The CDR3 runs 19 residues. The germline CDR1 and CDR2 sequences are KGHSH and LQKENI. CDR3 bases: TGTGCCAGCTCACCAGAGGGCGGCGCAGGGTTAGGCTCTGGAAACACCATATATTTT. Translated, it gives CASSPEGGAGLGSGNTIYF.

As concerns this clone: Other DNA sequences within the sample encode an identical CDR3. This chain joins TRBV24-1 and TRBJ2-7; TRBD1 or TRBD2 may be the D gene (6 bases each). The V and J ends lost 4 bases and 3 bases respectively, with 9 bases between them. CDR1 is KGHDR and CDR2 is SFDVKD in the germline V gene. This CDR3 contains 13 residues. Here the CDR3 DNA reads TGTGCCACCAGTGAGGGGGGCCTCTACGAGCAGTACTTC. As protein: CATSEGGLYEQYF.

The chain employs TRBV5-4 and TRBJ1-2; 7 bases are a match to TRBD1. This CDR3 contains 13 residues. V shed 7 bases and J 3 bases; nucleotides not matched to a gene: 6. Per germline, CDR1 SGHNT and CDR2 YYREEE (reference sequence). The CDR3 region is CASGKTGDYGYTF. In DNA form, the CDR3 reads TGTGCCAGCGGGAAAACAGGGGACTATGGCTACACCTTC.

V and J are TRBV7-2 and TRBJ1-2, with D perhaps matching TRBD1 (5 bases). The CDR3 covers 14 residues. From germline, CDR1 is SGHTA and CDR2 FQGNSA. Trimming pared 6 bases from V and 0 bases from J, leaving 11 bases between. CDR3: CASSLDSANYGYTF. Written as DNA, the CDR3 is TGTGCCAGCAGTCTTGACAGCGCTAACTATGGCTACACCTTC.

The chain recombines TRBV19 with TRBJ1-1, with D possibly TRBD1 on 6 matching bases. In germline, CDR1 is LNHDA, CDR2 SQIVND (reference sequence). This CDR3 comprises 15 residues. V lost 8 bases and J 0 bases, leaving 16 bases between the germline ends. CDR3 region: CASGGRTAMNTEAFF. The CDR3 nucleotides are TGTGCCAGTGGGGGCAGGACAGCTATGAACACTGAAGCTTTCTTT.

CDR3 loop: CASGQGLKKLFF. CDR3 in DNA: TGTGCCAGCGGTCAGGGGCTCAAAAAACTGTTTTTT. The V call is TRBV6-5, the J call TRBJ1-4; D may be TRBD1 (6 bases). The germline V gene has CDR1 MNHEY and CDR2 SVGAGI. The CDR3 has 12 residues. The V gene lost 8 bases and the J gene lost 9 bases, with 13 bases spanning the gap.

This clone was observed a single time. The chain has TRBV30 and TRBJ1-2; D is unclear. V shed 4 bases and J shed 8 bases, with 11 bases lying between them. The CDR3 totals 11 residues. CDR1 GTSNPN and CDR2 SVGIG come from the germline V gene (reference sequence). CDR3 loop: CAWNWHDGYTF. The CDR3 DNA reads as TGTGCCTGGAACTGGCACGACGGCTACACCTTC.